These 7 T cell receptor beta chains originate from one sample sequenced in a study of cytomegalovirus exposure and HLA in healthy donors. PCR involved 60 Vbeta and 13 Jbeta primers. Sequencing used immunoSEQ multiplex PCR; TCRdb keeps in-frame clones, though not all of them. The sample includes over 150,000 clones, 75% of them seen just once. The sample comprised PBMCs. These receptors all come from a male donor in good health and CMV-seronegative.

This clone was observed once. This sequence joins TRBV7-3 and TRBJ1-1; D unresolved. Trimming stripped 5 bases from V and 1 base from J, with 5 bases between. Germline V gene lookup returns CDR1 SGHTA and CDR2 FQGTGA. CDR3 length equals 12 residues. The CDR3 sequence: CASSHWNTEAFF. DNA for the CDR3: TGTGCCAGCAGCCACTGGAACACTGAAGCTTTCTTT.

The gene calls are TRBV2 and TRBJ2-1; 7 bases align to TRBD2. V was clipped by 5 bases and J by 3 bases; unmatched bases: 10. The CDR3 loop spans 16 amino acids. Looked up from germline, CDR1 is SNHLY and CDR2 is FYNNEI. CDR3 DNA: TGTGCCAGCAGTACGCCGGGACTACCTAGCTACAATGAGCAGTTCTTC. Its translation is CASSTPGLPSYNEQFF.

The V gene is TRBV19, the J gene TRBJ2-1; 9 bases match TRBD2. The CDR3 is 15 amino acids. The V and J ends lost 3 bases and 4 bases, in that order; junction bases with no gene match: 4. Germline CDR1 reads LNHDA; CDR2 reads SQIVND (reference sequence). The CDR3 protein is CASSMGSGSYNEQFF. The CDR3 DNA is TGTGCCAGTAGTATGGGTAGCGGGAGTTACAATGAGCAGTTCTTC.

The chain carries TRBV28 and TRBJ2-7, with D possibly being TRBD2 (5 bases). The germline V and J ends were trimmed by 3 bases and 0 bases, with 15 bases remaining between them. This CDR3 contains 16 residues. Germline V lookup: CDR1 MDHEN, CDR2 SYDVKM. The CDR3 region has the DNA TGTGCCAGCAGTTTTGTCACAGCCCGGGGCTCCTACGAGCAGTACTTC. This sequence encodes CASSFVTARGSYEQYF.

The genes are TRBV28 and TRBJ1-5; 10 nucleotides agree with TRBD1. CDR1 is MDHEN, CDR2 SYDVKM, per germline. V was clipped by 2 bases and J by 5 bases; unmatched bases: 6. This CDR3 spans 16 amino acids. The chain's CDR3 is CASSLTTGTGDQPQHF. The CDR3, as DNA: TGTGCCAGCAGTTTAACGACCGGGACAGGGGATCAGCCCCAGCATTTT.

The V call is TRBV7-3, the J call TRBJ1-6; possible D gene TRBD1, 6 bases. The germline V gene encodes CDR1 SGHTA and CDR2 FQGTGA. V was shortened by 2 bases and J by 10 bases, with 12 bases between the two germline ends. This CDR3 region has 14 residues. The CDR3 spells CASSLGGKGSPLHF. The CDR3 coding sequence is TGTGCCAGCAGCTTAGGGGGCAAAGGCTCACCCCTCCACTTT.

As concerns this clone: The junction shows a germline mismatch at one end, possibly a read error. The same CDR3 also results from other DNA sequences found in this sample. The rearrangement joins TRBV30 to TRBJ1-5, with a weak D call TRBD1 (6 bases). The germline CDR1 and CDR2 sequences are GTSNPN and SVGIG (reference sequence). This CDR3 is 13 amino acids long. In DNA form, the CDR3 reads TGTGCCTGGCAACTAGGGGGGGGTCAGCCCCAACATTTT. This codes for CAWQLGGGQPQHF.